The clone carrying this TCR beta chain occurred once. The data stem from a study of blood T cell repertoires in COVID-19. Study background: PBMCs, B-cell-depleted T cells, or T cells provided the cDNA or gDNA that made up the material.

The CDR3 is made up of 13 amino acids. The V end was cut by 7 bases, the J end by 0 bases, with 9 bases between. Germline values: CDR1 LNHDA, CDR2 SQIVND (reference sequence). TCRdb's copy holds only in-frame clones and misses some; the assay was immunoSEQ multiplex PCR. The table has about 170,000 clones, roughly 93% seen once. Seattle's enrolled individuals joined amid active infection and were then monitored longitudinally. The gene calls are TRBV19 and TRBJ1-2; D perhaps matches TRBD1 (6 bases). The sequencing sample was made of peripheral blood. This TCR was recovered from a young man with COVID-19, enrolled during active disease. The DNA of the CDR3 is TGTGCCAGTACCCGGGACACTAACTATGGCTACACCTTC. The encoded protein is CASTRDTNYGYTF.